These T cell receptor beta chains were read from a single sample in a study of blood T cell repertoires in COVID-19. Repertoires were generated with immunoSEQ multiplex PCR, while TCRdb's copy carries only in-frame clones and drops some. The sample shows about 320,000 clones, roughly 90% of them seen only once. The sample consisted of PBMCs or T cells enriched from blood (not recorded which). The receptors shown here come from a woman between 25 and 40 years old who had been exposed to COVID-19. CDR3s include the opening cysteine and the closing phenylalanine or tryptophan. Fields, in order: V gene, clone size, D gene, J gene, CDR3 protein, CDR3 DNA. D genes are given only for firm matches. Expanded clones get a size class; other rows say once, few or many, or leave the size out.

v_call: TRBV4-2; clone_size: once; d_call: .; j_call: TRBJ2-1; cdr3_aa: CASSRGGGENEQFF; cdr3_nt: TGTGCCAGCAGCCGGGGAGGGGGAGAGAATGAGCAGTTCTTC
v_call: TRBV5-6; clone_size: .; d_call: .; j_call: TRBJ2-3; cdr3_aa: CASSSLFSGVNTQYF; cdr3_nt: TGTGCCAGCAGCTCCCTTTTTTCGGGGGTTAATACGCAGTATTTT
v_call: TRBV3-1/TRBV3-2; clone_size: .; d_call: TRBD1; j_call: TRBJ1-2; cdr3_aa: CASSRSRTGANYGYTF; cdr3_nt: TGTGCCAGCAGCCGATCTCGGACAGGGGCCAACTATGGCTACACCTTC
v_call: TRBV7-2; clone_size: .; d_call: .; j_call: TRBJ2-6; cdr3_aa: CASCWGPRHSGANVLTF; cdr3_nt: TGTGCCAGCTGCTGGGGCCCAAGACACTCTGGGGCCAACGTCCTGACTTTC
v_call: TRBV2; clone_size: .; d_call: .; j_call: TRBJ1-5; cdr3_aa: CASSWEDGNQPQHF; cdr3_nt: TGTGCCAGCAGTTGGGAGGACGGTAATCAGCCCCAGCATTTT
v_call: TRBV21-1; clone_size: .; d_call: .; j_call: TRBJ2-2; cdr3_aa: CASSRRTVNTGELFF; cdr3_nt: TGTGCCAGCAGCAGGAGGACGGTTAACACCGGGGAGCTGTTTTTT
v_call: TRBV4-3; clone_size: .; d_call: .; j_call: TRBJ1-2; cdr3_aa: CASSQEWARGFAF; cdr3_nt: TGCGCCAGCAGCCAAGAATGGGCTAGGGGGTTCGCCTTC
v_call: TRBV5-4; clone_size: .; d_call: TRBD2; j_call: TRBJ2-3; cdr3_aa: CASSGGGAEGDTQYF; cdr3_nt: TGTGCCAGCAGCGGCGGGGGGGCCGAGGGAGATACGCAGTATTTT
v_call: TRBV7-2; clone_size: .; d_call: .; j_call: TRBJ1-2; cdr3_aa: CASSLGGGITGYTF; cdr3_nt: TGTGCCAGCAGCTTAGGTGGGGGGATAACGGGCTACACCTTC
v_call: TRBV19; clone_size: .; d_call: .; j_call: TRBJ1-3; cdr3_aa: CASSPGTLGNTIYF; cdr3_nt: TGTGCCAGTAGCCCCGGGACACTTGGAAACACCATATATTTT
v_call: TRBV21-1; clone_size: .; d_call: .; j_call: TRBJ1-3; cdr3_aa: CASLLGPSGNTIYF; cdr3_nt: TGTGCCAGCCTTCTTGGGCCATCTGGAAACACCATATATTTT
v_call: TRBV7-9; clone_size: .; d_call: TRBD1; j_call: TRBJ1-1; cdr3_aa: CASSLSGGQEAFF; cdr3_nt: TGTGCCAGCAGCTTAAGTGGGGGACAGGAAGCTTTCTTT
v_call: TRBV9; clone_size: .; d_call: .; j_call: TRBJ1-1; cdr3_aa: CASSVGGGDTEAFF; cdr3_nt: TGTGCCAGCAGCGTAGGAGGGGGGGACACTGAAGCTTTCTTT
v_call: TRBV27; clone_size: .; d_call: .; j_call: TRBJ2-1; cdr3_aa: CASRTLGEQFF; cdr3_nt: TGTGCCAGTAGGACATTAGGTGAGCAGTTCTTC
v_call: TRBV19; clone_size: .; d_call: .; j_call: TRBJ2-7; cdr3_aa: CASSIVGASSYEQYF; cdr3_nt: TGTGCCAGTAGTATAGTGGGGGCTAGCTCCTACGAGCAGTACTTC
v_call: TRBV20-1; clone_size: .; d_call: .; j_call: TRBJ1-4; cdr3_aa: CSAGADEKLFF; cdr3_nt: TGCAGTGCAGGGGCTGATGAAAAACTGTTTTTT
v_call: TRBV11-2; clone_size: .; d_call: .; j_call: TRBJ1-2; cdr3_aa: CASSLHGGYTF; cdr3_nt: TGTGCCAGCAGCCTCCACGGGGGCTACACCTTC
v_call: TRBV25-1; clone_size: .; d_call: .; j_call: TRBJ1-2; cdr3_aa: CASSALDRYGYTF; cdr3_nt: TGTGCCAGCAGTGCCTTGGACAGATATGGCTACACCTTC
v_call: TRBV7-6; clone_size: .; d_call: TRBD1; j_call: TRBJ1-4; cdr3_aa: CASSSDRVNEKLFF; cdr3_nt: TGTGCCAGCAGCTCAGACAGGGTTAATGAAAAACTGTTTTTT
v_call: TRBV4-1; clone_size: .; d_call: .; j_call: TRBJ1-5; cdr3_aa: CASSQDKLPNQPQHF; cdr3_nt: TGCGCCAGCAGCCAAGACAAGCTCCCCAATCAGCCCCAGCATTTT
v_call: TRBV4-1; clone_size: .; d_call: .; j_call: TRBJ1-5; cdr3_aa: CASSQAGIVYSNQPQHF; cdr3_nt: TGCGCCAGCAGCCAAGCCGGGATCGTGTATAGCAATCAGCCCCAGCATTTT
v_call: TRBV19; clone_size: .; d_call: TRBD2; j_call: TRBJ2-5; cdr3_aa: CASSIGSSRGGTQYF; cdr3_nt: TGTGCCAGTAGTATAGGTTCTAGTCGCGGGGGGACCCAGTACTTC
v_call: TRBV2; clone_size: .; d_call: TRBD2; j_call: TRBJ2-1; cdr3_aa: CASSGFGRGDYNEQFF; cdr3_nt: TGTGCCAGCAGTGGGTTTGGCCGGGGGGACTACAATGAGCAGTTCTTC
v_call: TRBV6-5; clone_size: .; d_call: TRBD1; j_call: TRBJ1-2; cdr3_aa: CASSWDRGYGYTF; cdr3_nt: TGTGCCAGCAGTTGGGACAGGGGCTATGGCTACACCTTC
v_call: TRBV6-2/TRBV6-3; clone_size: .; d_call: TRBD2; j_call: TRBJ2-5; cdr3_aa: CASSYPGLAVETQYF; cdr3_nt: TGTGCCAGCAGTTACCCGGGACTAGCGGTGGAGACCCAGTACTTC
v_call: TRBV3-1/TRBV3-2; clone_size: .; d_call: TRBD2; j_call: TRBJ2-5; cdr3_aa: CASSQNLIAGGGETQYF; cdr3_nt: TGTGCCAGCAGCCAAAATTTAATAGCGGGGGGCGGGGAGACCCAGTACTTC
v_call: TRBV29-1; clone_size: .; d_call: .; j_call: TRBJ2-7; cdr3_aa: CSVAADGLTSYEQYF; cdr3_nt: TGCAGCGTCGCAGCCGACGGATTGACATCCTACGAGCAGTACTTC
v_call: TRBV3-1/TRBV3-2; clone_size: few; d_call: .; j_call: TRBJ1-2; cdr3_aa: CASSQENFYGYTF; cdr3_nt: TGTGCCAGCAGCCAAGAAAACTTCTATGGCTACACCTTC
v_call: TRBV25-1; clone_size: .; d_call: TRBD1; j_call: TRBJ1-6; cdr3_aa: CASSNRQGDNSPLHF; cdr3_nt: TGTGCCAGCAGTAACCGACAGGGAGACAATTCACCCCTCCACTTT
v_call: TRBV5-4; clone_size: few; d_call: TRBD1; j_call: TRBJ1-4; cdr3_aa: CASSRGQELFF; cdr3_nt: TGTGCCAGCAGCCGGGGACAGGAACTGTTTTTT
v_call: TRBV10-3; clone_size: .; d_call: TRBD2; j_call: TRBJ2-3; cdr3_aa: CAITGGAKDTQYF; cdr3_nt: TGTGCCATCACCGGGGGGGCCAAAGATACGCAGTATTTT
v_call: TRBV12-5; clone_size: .; d_call: .; j_call: TRBJ1-4; cdr3_aa: CASGLGIQGVDEKLFF; cdr3_nt: TGTGCTAGTGGTCTGGGAATACAGGGCGTCGATGAAAAACTGTTTTTT
v_call: TRBV5-1; clone_size: .; d_call: TRBD1; j_call: TRBJ2-5; cdr3_aa: CASSLAGTGQETQYF; cdr3_nt: TGCGCCAGCAGCTTGGCTGGGACAGGGCAAGAGACCCAGTACTTC